The 31 T cell receptor beta chains below were found in one sample sequenced in a study of T cells in Graves' hyperthyroidism and ophthalmopathy (dated by TCRdb to between 2018 and 2021). Libraries were prepared through multiplex PCR. The run used an Illumina HiSeq 2000. The TCR beta CDR3 regions were amplified from RNA transcripts. The TCR CDR3 was subjected to a first round of RT-PCR using the HTBI primer set and the Qiagen OneStep RT-PCR kit. TCRdb reworked the public reads: Q25 trimming with fastp, MiXCR clone assembly, productive beta chains retained. Every distinct CDR3 protein forms one entry, paired with its most common genes and DNA. Here the sample has about 210,000 distinct CDR3 sequences; 17% occur a single time. The top ten clones comprise 50% of the sample. The material sequenced was blood. These receptors were taken from a man in his forties or fifties with Graves' hyperthyroidism.

This clonotype showed up just a few times. The rearrangement links TRBV5-1 to TRBJ2-2; the D call may be TRBD1 or TRBD2 (6 bases each). Trimming stripped 4 bases from V and 5 bases from J, with 18 bases between. Germline assignment: CDR1 SGHRS and CDR2 YFSETQ. The CDR3 is 16 residues long. CDR3 bases: TGCGCCAGCAGCCCCCCCCCGGGGGCCGGAACCGGGGAGCTGTTTTTT. Translating gives CASSPPPGAGTGELFF.

This clonotype was observed at least ten times. This rearrangement joins TRBV28 to TRBJ2-5; TRBD2 matches at 10 bases. This CDR3 is 18 amino acids long. Germline CDR1 reads MDHEN; CDR2 reads SYDVKM. Trimming at V came to 5 bases and at J to 2 bases, leaving 14 bases not matched to a gene. The CDR3 DNA sequence: TGTGCCAGCAGTCACTCGATCCAGCGGGAGGGTTATCAAGAGACCCAGTACTTC. It yields the protein CASSHSIQREGYQETQYF.

This clonotype was found many times. This sequence joins TRBV11-1 and TRBJ2-2; no definite D call. Between the trimmed V and J ends, which lost 2 bases and 4 bases, there was a span of 8 bases. The germline CDR1 and CDR2 sequences are SGHAT and FQDESV (reference sequence). The CDR3 is made up of 14 amino acids. This CDR3 is CASSLTLSTGELFF. The CDR3 DNA reads as TGTGCCAGCAGCTTAACTTTGAGCACCGGGGAGCTGTTTTTT.

The chain combines TRBV20-1 with TRBJ2-2, with 10 bases fitting TRBD1. This CDR3 region has 15 residues. Germline CDR1 reads DFQATT; CDR2 reads SNEGSKA (reference sequence). J lost 1 base, V lost 6 bases, and 5 bases had no gene match. CDR3 in amino acids: CSAWTGGLNTGELFF. CDR3 DNA sequence: TGCAGTGCCTGGACAGGGGGGTTGAACACCGGGGAGCTGTTTTTT.

A few counts support this clonotype. The V and J genes are TRBV6-1 and TRBJ2-7; D is possibly TRBD1 (5 bases). CDR1 is MNHNS and CDR2 is SASEGT in the germline V gene. Trimming took off 8 bases at V and 2 bases at J, with 19 bases between the two ends. The CDR3 totals 15 residues. CDR3 sequence: CASAEIGEGAYEQYF. CDR3 bases: TGTGCCAGCGCCGAGATAGGGGAAGGAGCCTACGAGCAGTACTTC.

In DNA, the CDR3 is TGTGCCATCATGGGGGGCTGGAACACTGAAGCTTTCTTT. Translating it yields CAIMGGWNTEAFF. J is TRBJ1-1 and V is TRBV28; TRBD1 might be the D (6 bases). The V end was cut by 10 bases, the J end by 1 base, with 13 bases between. Per germline, CDR1 MDHEN and CDR2 SYDVKM. CDR3 length: 13 residues.

This clonotype has a count of ten or more. V usage is TRBV7-2 and J usage is TRBJ2-1; 9 bases agree with TRBD2. The CDR3 loop spans 15 amino acids. The germline V gene encodes CDR1 SGHTA and CDR2 FQGNSA. V trimming: 5 bases; J trimming: 1 base; junction bases outside the gene matches: 3. CDR3: CASSRLAASYNEQFF. The CDR3 nucleotides are TGTGCCAGCAGCAGACTAGCGGCGTCCTACAATGAGCAGTTCTTC.

The chain carries TRBV7-2 and TRBJ1-2; 8 nucleotides line up with TRBD1. The germline V gene has CDR1 SGHTA and CDR2 FQGNSA. This CDR3 spans 13 amino acids. V lost 5 bases, J lost 4 bases, and 3 bases stayed unmatched. The CDR3 region is CASSTGTGYGYTF. The CDR3 bases are TGTGCCAGCAGCACTGGGACAGGCTATGGCTACACCTTC.

In its sample, this clonotype was seen a few times. The chain links TRBV28 to TRBJ1-1; D gene ambiguous. The V end was cut by 6 bases, the J end by 5 bases, with 10 bases between. CDR3 length equals 12 residues. Germline V gives CDR1 MDHEN, CDR2 SYDVKM. The CDR3 bases are TGTGCCAGCAGCCCCGTAGGAACTGAAGCTTTCTTT. Its translation: CASSPVGTEAFF.

This clonotype occurred many times. This chain connects TRBV6-1 to TRBJ2-2; D possibly corresponds to TRBD1 (6 bases). The CDR3 consists of 15 residues. Trimming left V 2 bases short and J 4 bases short, with 11 bases between. Per the germline V gene, CDR1 is MNHNS and CDR2 is SASEGT. CDR3 in DNA: TGTGCCAGCAGTGAACAGGGGCTACCCACCGGGGAGCTGTTTTTT. It encodes CASSEQGLPTGELFF.

The rearrangement uses TRBV24-1 and TRBJ2-3, with 9 bases lining up with TRBD1. The germline V gene encodes CDR1 KGHDR and CDR2 SFDVKD. The CDR3 runs 15 residues. V was pared by 4 bases and J by 2 bases, with 3 bases of the junction left unmatched. CDR3: CATSEDRGLTDTQYF. CDR3 nucleotides: TGTGCCACCAGTGAGGACAGGGGCCTCACAGATACGCAGTATTTT.

Points on this clonotype: A much larger clone differs from this one at a single base, so this may be a read error. The chain couples TRBV11-3 to TRBJ1-1; no reliable D call. Germline CDR1 and CDR2: SGHNT and YENEEA. The germline V and J ends were trimmed by 5 bases and 4 bases, with 8 bases remaining between them. The CDR3 consists of 12 residues. The CDR3 bases are TGTGCCAGCAGCCCCCGGGGCACTGAAGCTTTCTTT. Translating it yields CASSPRGTEAFF.

The V and J genes are TRBV7-2 and TRBJ2-5; D remains unclear. The length of the CDR3 is 14 residues. Germline V gives CDR1 SGHTA, CDR2 FQGNSA. The germline V and J ends were trimmed by 4 bases and 3 bases, with 12 bases remaining between them. The CDR3 is CASSSDSTKETQYF. The DNA for the CDR3 is TGTGCCAGCAGCTCCGACTCGACCAAAGAGACCCAGTACTTC.

The table lists this clonotype with many counts. The rearrangement uses TRBV28 and TRBJ2-3; 7 nucleotides match TRBD2. Germline V CDR1 and CDR2: MDHEN, SYDVKM. After removal of 6 bases from V and 9 bases from J, the junction contained 12 bases not matched to a gene. The length of the CDR3 is 14 residues. CDR3 amino acids: CASSPSRGKWTQYF. CDR3 in DNA: TGTGCCAGCAGCCCTTCGCGGGGGAAGTGGACGCAGTATTTT.

The table lists this clonotype with a count of one. The chain uses TRBV19 and TRBJ2-1; 10 bases match TRBD2. The length of the CDR3 is 17 residues. Trimming at V came to 4 bases and at J to 9 bases, leaving 15 bases not matched to a gene. Germline V lookup: CDR1 LNHDA, CDR2 SQIVND (reference sequence). Written as DNA, the CDR3 is TGTGCCAGTAGTAGACCGTGGGGGGCTAGCGGGAGAGTTGAGCAGTTCTTC. It translates to CASSRPWGASGRVEQFF.

This clonotype was detected ten times or more. The V and J genes are TRBV18 and TRBJ1-4; TRBD1 might be the D (5 bases). Trimming took 4 bases from V and 6 from J, leaving 12 bases between them. CDR1 is KGHSH and CDR2 is LQKENI in the germline V gene. The CDR3 runs to 14 residues. The CDR3 DNA sequence: TGTGCCAGCTCACTTCAGGGTTTTGATGAAAAACTGTTTTTT. It yields the protein CASSLQGFDEKLFF.

This clonotype came up many times. The chain employs TRBV3-1 and TRBJ2-5, with unresolved D. The germline CDR1 and CDR2 sequences are LGHDT and YNNKEL (reference sequence). CDR3 length: 15 amino acids. Between the trimmed V and J ends, which lost 1 base and 3 bases, there was a span of 12 bases. The CDR3 sequence: CASSQVGYGEETQYF. CDR3 DNA: TGTGCCAGCAGCCAAGTCGGGTATGGGGAAGAGACCCAGTACTTC.

This clonotype has a handful of counts. The rearrangement uses TRBV2 and TRBJ2-5, with D perhaps TRBD2 (6 bases). This CDR3 is 15 amino acids long. V was pared by 6 bases and J by 4 bases, with 18 bases between. Germline-derived CDR1 and CDR2 are SNHLY and FYNNEI. Here the CDR3 DNA reads TGTGCCAGCAGCGCGGGACTTTCGGAAGGAGAGACCCAGTACTTC. Encoded protein: CASSAGLSEGETQYF.

This clonotype came up once. The chain couples TRBV18 to TRBJ2-7, with D possibly being TRBD2 (5 bases). CDR1 and CDR2 (germline): KGHSH, LQKENI. This CDR3 is built from 13 residues. Trimming took 4 bases from V and 7 from J, leaving 14 bases between them. CDR3 residues: CASSQGLGEEQYF. CDR3 in DNA: TGTGCCAGCTCACAGGGTCTCGGGGAGGAGCAGTACTTC.

This clonotype showed up many times. The chain joins TRBV28 to TRBJ2-7; 8 nucleotides match TRBD1. Trimming removed 5 bases from V and 5 bases from J; junction bases left unmatched: 11. Germline CDR1 and CDR2: MDHEN and SYDVKM. The CDR3 totals 15 residues. The CDR3, as DNA: TGTGCCAGCAGTCCCCCATGGACAGGGTACCACGAGCAGTACTTC. Translation: CASSPPWTGYHEQYF. Variable domain in full (rest from reference TRBV28 and TRBJ2-7): DVKVTQSSRYLVKRTGEKVFLECVQDMDHENMFWYRQDPGLGLRLIYFSYDVKMKEKGDIPEGYSVSREKKERFSLILESASTNQTSMYLCASSPPWTGYHEQYFGPGTRLTVT.

This clonotype was observed many times. V gene TRBV13 combines with J gene TRBJ1-5; weak D call: TRBD1 (5 bases). The ends were cut back, 4 bases at V and 2 bases at J, with 9 bases in the middle. Germline V gene sequence: CDR1 PRHDT, CDR2 FYEKMQ (reference sequence). CDR3 length: 14 residues. The CDR3 region is CASSSGLRNQPQHF. CDR3 sequence (DNA): TGTGCCAGCAGCTCGGGACTGCGCAATCAGCCCCAGCATTTT.

The J gene is TRBJ1-5, the V gene TRBV28, with TRBD1 as a possible D gene (5 bases). CDR1 is MDHEN and CDR2 is SYDVKM in the germline V gene. With 2 bases removed from V and 3 bases from J, the gap between germline ends came to 14 bases. The length of the CDR3 is 16 residues. CDR3 loop: CASSLVGGTFNQPQHF. The CDR3 coding sequence is TGTGCCAGCAGTTTAGTAGGTGGGACGTTCAATCAGCCCCAGCATTTT.

This clonotype appeared a few times. J is TRBJ2-3 and V is TRBV6-1; 7 bases agree with TRBD2. Germline-derived CDR1 and CDR2 are MNHNS and SASEGT. The CDR3 is 16 residues long. Trimming at V came to 5 bases and at J to 5 bases, leaving 13 bases not matched to a gene. The CDR3, as DNA: TGTGCCAGCAGTCCGCGTGGAGGCGGGAGAATAGATACGCAGTATTTT. It specifies CASSPRGGGRIDTQYF.

The sample holds a few counts of this clonotype. V usage is TRBV5-1 and J usage is TRBJ1-2; no reliable D call. Germline V gene sequence: CDR1 SGHRS, CDR2 YFSETQ. V lost 4 bases and J lost 2, with 18 bases in between. The CDR3 totals 16 residues. The CDR3 spells CASSPTGRMKNYGYTF. As DNA, the CDR3 is TGCGCCAGCAGCCCCACCGGACGGATGAAAAACTATGGCTACACCTTC.

In this sample, this clonotype turned up a few times. The genes are TRBV6-2 or TRBV6-3 and TRBJ2-7, with D hard to call. The CDR3 has 14 residues. The germline CDR1 and CDR2 sequences are MNHEY and SVGEGT. The V gene lost 4 bases and the J gene lost 0 bases, with 10 bases spanning the gap. The CDR3 coding sequence is TGTGCCAGCAGTTTGGGCTACATCTCCTACGAGCAGTACTTC. Translated: CASSLGYISYEQYF.

This clonotype was detected many times. The CDR3 coding sequence is TGTGCTAGTGGTTTGGGGGGGTTGGGGCAGCCGAACACTGAAGCTTTCTTT. Its protein is CASGLGGLGQPNTEAFF. This rearrangement joins TRBV12-5 to TRBJ1-1; D may be TRBD1 (5 bases). CDR1 LGHNT and CDR2 FRNRAP come from the germline V gene. The CDR3 has 17 amino acids. V gave up 1 base and J gave up 1 base, with 16 bases separating them.

The rearrangement links TRBV10-1 to TRBJ2-5; a possible D gene is TRBD1 (7 bases). In germline, CDR1 is WNHNN, CDR2 SYGVQD (reference sequence). Trimming removed 3 bases from V and 5 bases from J, with 13 bases in between. The CDR3 is made up of 14 amino acids. The CDR3 bases are TGCGCCAGCAGTGAAGGAGGGGGCGGCGAGACCCAGTACTTC. Amino acid sequence: CASSEGGGGETQYF.

The V call is TRBV28, the J call TRBJ1-2; 8 bases align to TRBD1. V dropped 4 bases and J dropped 3; count of bases not matched to a gene: 10. The CDR3 length is 16 residues. Looked up from germline, CDR1 is MDHEN and CDR2 is SYDVKM. The CDR3 loop is CASSSPGTGRDYGYTF. CDR3 bases: TGTGCCAGCAGTTCTCCCGGGACAGGACGGGACTATGGCTACACCTTC.

A remark on this clonotype: A read error may explain this, as a much larger clone is one base away. The gene calls are TRBV6-8 and TRBJ2-7; D gene unclear. The CDR3 is 14 amino acids. The V and J ends lost 0 bases and 4 bases respectively, with 10 bases between them. Germline CDR1 is MNHGY and CDR2 is SAAAGT. CDR3: CASSYSIVIYEQYF. The CDR3 DNA is TGTGCCAGCAGTTACTCGATAGTAATATACGAGCAGTACTTC.

With respect to this clonotype: Possible read error: a much larger clone is one base away. The J gene is TRBJ2-5, the V gene TRBV7-9; D might be TRBD1 (5 bases). The V end was cut by 8 bases, the J end by 5 bases, with 21 bases between. The CDR3 covers 15 residues. Germline V gene sequence: CDR1 SEHNR, CDR2 FQNEAQ (reference sequence). The CDR3 here is CASGYWTSRTETQYF. The DNA of the CDR3 is TGTGCCAGCGGCTATTGGACAAGCCGAACGGAGACCCAGTACTTC.

The rearrangement uses TRBV6-1 and TRBJ2-2; 9 bases align to TRBD2. CDR3 length: 19 residues. V lost 2 bases, J lost 0 bases, and 10 bases stayed unmatched. Germline CDR1 reads MNHNS; CDR2 reads SASEGT. In DNA form, the CDR3 reads TGTGCCAGCAGTGAACCCATTGTAAGCGGGAGGTCGAACACCGGGGAGCTGTTTTTT. It encodes CASSEPIVSGRSNTGELFF.